This T cell receptor beta chain appears in the sequencing data of a study of Tregs in tolerant kidney transplant recipients. Mixed chimerism was transient after nonmyeloablative marrow transplants from related graft donors. In regard to this clone: What it recognizes is unknown.

Study-level findings and limits: In tolerant patients, donor-specific Tregs outgrew total Tregs, suggesting antigen-driven expansion.

Some clones are missing from TCRdb's copy, which holds only in-frame ones; the method was immunoSEQ multiplex PCR. In the table there are about 90,000 clones, roughly 93% of which are singletons. This CDR3 has 12 residues. V and J are TRBV21-1 and TRBJ1-6. TRBV21-1 is a pseudogene. The sequences come from CD4+ T cells from blood (PBMCs), collected 12 months after the transplant. The clonotype comes from a human patient who received a combined kidney and bone marrow transplant. Part of the T cell pool may stem from the graft donor. CDR3 loop: CAVATYNSPLHF. The CDR3 region has the DNA TGTGCCGTTGCTACTTACAATTCACCCCTCCACTTT.